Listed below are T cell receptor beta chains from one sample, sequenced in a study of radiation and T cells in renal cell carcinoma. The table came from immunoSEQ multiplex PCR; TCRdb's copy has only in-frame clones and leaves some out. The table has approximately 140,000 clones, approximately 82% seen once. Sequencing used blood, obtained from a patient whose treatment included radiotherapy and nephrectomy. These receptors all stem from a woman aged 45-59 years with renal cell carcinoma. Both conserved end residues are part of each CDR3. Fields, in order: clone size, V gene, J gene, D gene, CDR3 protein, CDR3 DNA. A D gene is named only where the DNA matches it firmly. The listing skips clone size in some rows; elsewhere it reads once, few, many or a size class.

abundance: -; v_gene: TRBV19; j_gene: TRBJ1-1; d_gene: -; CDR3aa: CASSTGRENTEAFF; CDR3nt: TGTGCCAGTAGTACGGGACGGGAGAACACTGAAGCTTTCTTT
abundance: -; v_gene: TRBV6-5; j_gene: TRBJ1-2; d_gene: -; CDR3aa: CAIGDGYTF; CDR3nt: TGTGCCATAGGCGATGGCTACACCTTC
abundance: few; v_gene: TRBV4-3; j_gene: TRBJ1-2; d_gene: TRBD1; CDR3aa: CASSQDSGTDYGYTF; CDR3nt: TGCGCCAGCAGCCAAGACTCGGGGACAGACTATGGCTACACCTTC
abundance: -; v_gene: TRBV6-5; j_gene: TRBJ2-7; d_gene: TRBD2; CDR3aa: CASIRAGGHEQYF; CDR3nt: TGTGCCAGCATTCGAGCGGGAGGCCACGAGCAGTACTTC
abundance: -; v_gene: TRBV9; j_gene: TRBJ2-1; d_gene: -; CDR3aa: CASSDPGRLNEQFF; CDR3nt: TGTGCCAGCAGCGATCCGGGTCGCCTCAATGAGCAGTTCTTC
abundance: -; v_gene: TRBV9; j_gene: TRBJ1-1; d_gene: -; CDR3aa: CASSADTGVNTEAFF; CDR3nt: TGTGCCAGCAGCGCAGATACCGGGGTCAACACTGAAGCTTTCTTT
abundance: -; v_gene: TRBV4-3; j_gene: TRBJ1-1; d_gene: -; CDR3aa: CASSQRVRQTQAFF; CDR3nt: TGCGCCAGCAGCCAGAGGGTACGACAGACCCAAGCTTTCTTT
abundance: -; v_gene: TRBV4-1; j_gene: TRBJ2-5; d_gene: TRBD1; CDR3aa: CASSQERTGFETQYF; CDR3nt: TGCGCCAGCAGCCAGGAACGGACAGGGTTCGAGACCCAGTACTTC
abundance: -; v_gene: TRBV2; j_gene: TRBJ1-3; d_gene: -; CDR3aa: CASSPQEISPNTIYF; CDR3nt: TGTGCCAGCAGTCCACAGGAAATTAGTCCAAACACCATATATTTT
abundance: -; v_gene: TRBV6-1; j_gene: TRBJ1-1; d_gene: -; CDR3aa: CASLRFGGTEAFF; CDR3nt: TGTGCCAGCTTAAGGTTTGGAGGCACTGAAGCTTTCTTT
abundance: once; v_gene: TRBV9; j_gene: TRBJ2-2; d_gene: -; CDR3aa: CASRWSENTGELFF; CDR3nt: TGTGCCAGCAGATGGAGCGAGAACACCGGGGAGCTGTTTTTT
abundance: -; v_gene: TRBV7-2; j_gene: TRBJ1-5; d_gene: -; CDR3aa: CASSFKGSQPQHF; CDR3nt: TGTGCCAGCAGCTTTAAGGGGAGTCAGCCCCAGCATTTT
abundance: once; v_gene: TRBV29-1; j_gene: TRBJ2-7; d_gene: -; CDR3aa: CSASWGANYEQYF; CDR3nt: TGCAGCGCCTCCTGGGGGGCAAACTACGAGCAGTACTTC
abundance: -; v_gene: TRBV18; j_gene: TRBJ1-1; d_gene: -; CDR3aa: CASSPQGQGAFF; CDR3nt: TGTGCCAGCTCACCACAAGGTCAGGGAGCTTTCTTT
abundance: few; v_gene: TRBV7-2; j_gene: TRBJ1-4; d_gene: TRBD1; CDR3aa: CASSPGQGAHEKLFF; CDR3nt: TGTGCCAGCAGCCCGGGACAGGGGGCGCATGAAAAACTGTTTTTT
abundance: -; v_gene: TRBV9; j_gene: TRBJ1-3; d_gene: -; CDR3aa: CASSVDSTYGNTIYF; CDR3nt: TGTGCCAGCAGCGTAGACAGTACTTACGGAAACACCATATATTTT
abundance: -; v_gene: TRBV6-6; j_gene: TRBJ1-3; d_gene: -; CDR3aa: CASSYSGNSGNTIYF; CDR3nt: TGTGCCAGCAGTTACTCTGGGAACTCTGGAAACACCATATATTTT
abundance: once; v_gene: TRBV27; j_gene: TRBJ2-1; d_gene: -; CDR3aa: CASSLLAGLPYNEQFF; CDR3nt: TGTGCCAGCAGTTTATTGGCGGGCCTCCCCTACAATGAGCAGTTCTTC
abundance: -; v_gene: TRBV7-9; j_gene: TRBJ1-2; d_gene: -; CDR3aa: CASSLEGAGYGYTF; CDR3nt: TGTGCCAGCAGCTTAGAAGGGGCGGGCTATGGCTACACCTTC
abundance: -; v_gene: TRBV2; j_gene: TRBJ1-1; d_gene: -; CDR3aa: CASSRDGDTEAFF; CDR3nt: TGTGCCAGCAGCAGGGACGGGGACACTGAAGCTTTCTTT
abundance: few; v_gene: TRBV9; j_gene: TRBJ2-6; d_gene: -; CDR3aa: CASSPLPRANVLTF; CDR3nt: TGTGCCAGCAGCCCACTCCCCCGGGCCAACGTCCTGACTTTC
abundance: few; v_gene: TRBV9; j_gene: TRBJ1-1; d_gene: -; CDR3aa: CASSEAGLHMNTEAFF; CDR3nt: TGTGCCAGCAGCGAGGCGGGACTCCACATGAACACTGAAGCTTTCTTT
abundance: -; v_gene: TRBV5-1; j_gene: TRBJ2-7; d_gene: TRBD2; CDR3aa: CASSLSGGQYF; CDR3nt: TGCGCCAGCAGCTTGTCGGGGGGGCAGTACTTC
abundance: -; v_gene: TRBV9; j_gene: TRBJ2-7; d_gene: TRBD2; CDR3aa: CASAGGLAGDYEQYF; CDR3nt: TGTGCCAGCGCCGGAGGGCTAGCGGGAGACTACGAGCAGTACTTC
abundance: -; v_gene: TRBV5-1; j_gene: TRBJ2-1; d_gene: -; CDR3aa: CASAGILGDEQFF; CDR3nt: TGCGCCAGCGCCGGGATTCTGGGGGATGAGCAGTTCTTC
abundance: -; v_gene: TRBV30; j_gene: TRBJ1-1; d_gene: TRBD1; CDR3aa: CAWSKGAGTEAFF; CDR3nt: TGTGCCTGGAGTAAGGGGGCCGGAACTGAAGCTTTCTTT
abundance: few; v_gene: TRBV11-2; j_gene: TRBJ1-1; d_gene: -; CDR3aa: CASSLAHGNTEAFF; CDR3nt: TGTGCCAGCAGCTTAGCACACGGGAACACTGAAGCTTTCTTT
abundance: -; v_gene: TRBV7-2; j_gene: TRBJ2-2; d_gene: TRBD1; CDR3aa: CASSLGDRVGGELFF; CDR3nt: TGTGCCAGCAGCTTAGGGGACAGGGTTGGCGGGGAGCTGTTTTTT
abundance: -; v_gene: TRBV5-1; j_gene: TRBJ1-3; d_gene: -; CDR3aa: CASSPDNPGNTIYF; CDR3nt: TGCGCCAGCAGCCCGGACAACCCTGGAAACACCATATATTTT
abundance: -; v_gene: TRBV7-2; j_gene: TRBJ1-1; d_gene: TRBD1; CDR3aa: CASSPQGTRGTTEAFF; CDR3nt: TGTGCCAGCAGCCCACAGGGGACCCGAGGGACCACTGAAGCTTTCTTT
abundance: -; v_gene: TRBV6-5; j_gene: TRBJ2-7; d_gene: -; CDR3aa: CASRFRDESPYEQYF; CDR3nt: TGTGCCAGCAGATTCCGGGACGAAAGTCCCTACGAGCAGTACTTC
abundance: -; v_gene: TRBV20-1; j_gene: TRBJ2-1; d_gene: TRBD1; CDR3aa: CSAADREQFF; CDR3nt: TGCAGTGCTGCGGACAGGGAGCAGTTCTTC
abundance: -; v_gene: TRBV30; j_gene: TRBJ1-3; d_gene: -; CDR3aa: CAWSVALGSRNTIYF; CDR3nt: TGTGCCTGGAGTGTAGCCCTTGGCAGTAGAAACACCATATATTTT
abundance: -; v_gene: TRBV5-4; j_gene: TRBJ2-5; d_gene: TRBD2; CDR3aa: CASSLELAGGEQYF; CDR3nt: TGTGCCAGCAGCTTGGAACTAGCGGGAGGGGAGCAGTACTTC
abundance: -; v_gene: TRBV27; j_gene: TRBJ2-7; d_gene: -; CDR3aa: CASSFGLNYEQYF; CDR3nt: TGTGCCAGCAGTTTTGGACTAAACTACGAGCAGTACTTC
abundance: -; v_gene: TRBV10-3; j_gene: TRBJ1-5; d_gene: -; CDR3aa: CAISESRPNSNQPQHF; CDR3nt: TGTGCCATCAGTGAGTCTCGGCCGAATAGCAATCAGCCCCAGCATTTT
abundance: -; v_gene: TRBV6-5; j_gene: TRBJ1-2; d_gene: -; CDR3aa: CASTRVRGDYGYTF; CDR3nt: TGTGCCAGCACCCGGGTCCGAGGGGACTATGGCTACACCTTC
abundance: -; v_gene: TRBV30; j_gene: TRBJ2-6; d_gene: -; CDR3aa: CAWRTTGANVLTF; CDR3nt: TGTGCCTGGCGAACGACTGGGGCCAACGTCCTGACTTTC
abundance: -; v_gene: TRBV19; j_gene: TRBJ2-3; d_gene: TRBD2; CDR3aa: CASRGGTDTQYF; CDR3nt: TGTGCCAGTCGCGGGGGGACAGATACGCAGTATTTT
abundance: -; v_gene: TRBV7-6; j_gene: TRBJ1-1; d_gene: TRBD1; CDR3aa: CASSPGQGSTEAFF; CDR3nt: TGTGCCAGCAGCCCAGGACAGGGGAGCACTGAAGCTTTCTTT
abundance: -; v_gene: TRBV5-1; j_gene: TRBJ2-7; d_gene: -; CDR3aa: CASSLDRSYEQYF; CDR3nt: TGCGCCAGCAGCTTGGACCGATCCTACGAGCAGTACTTC
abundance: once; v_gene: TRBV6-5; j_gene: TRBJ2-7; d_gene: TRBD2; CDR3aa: CASSKRLAAPYEQYF; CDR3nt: TGTGCCAGCAGCAAAAGACTAGCGGCTCCCTACGAGCAGTACTTC
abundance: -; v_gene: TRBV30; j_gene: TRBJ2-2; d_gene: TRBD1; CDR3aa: CACIPGQRNTGELFF; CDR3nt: TGTGCCTGCATACCGGGACAGCGGAACACCGGGGAGCTGTTTTTT
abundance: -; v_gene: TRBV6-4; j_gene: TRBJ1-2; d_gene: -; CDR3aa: CASSADRSANYGYTF; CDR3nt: TGTGCCAGCAGTGCCGACAGGAGCGCAAACTATGGCTACACCTTC
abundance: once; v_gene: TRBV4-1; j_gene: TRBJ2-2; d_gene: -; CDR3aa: CASSSFAGRNTGELFF; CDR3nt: TGCGCCAGCAGTTCTTTTGCGGGCCGGAACACCGGGGAGCTGTTTTTT
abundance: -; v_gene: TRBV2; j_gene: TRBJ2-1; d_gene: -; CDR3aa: CASSEGGVDEQFF; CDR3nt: TGTGCCAGCAGTGAAGGGGGCGTAGATGAGCAGTTCTTC
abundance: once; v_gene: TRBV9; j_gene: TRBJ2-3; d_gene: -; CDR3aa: CASGGSHTDTQYF; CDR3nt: TGTGCCAGCGGTGGGTCTCACACAGATACGCAGTATTTT
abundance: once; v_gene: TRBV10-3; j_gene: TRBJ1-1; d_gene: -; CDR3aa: CAISESWSENTEAFF; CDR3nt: TGTGCCATCAGTGAGTCGTGGTCTGAGAACACTGAAGCTTTCTTT
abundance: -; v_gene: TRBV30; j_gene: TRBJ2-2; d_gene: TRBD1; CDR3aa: CACNRGKETGELFF; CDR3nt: TGTGCCTGTAACAGGGGAAAAGAAACCGGGGAGCTGTTTTTT
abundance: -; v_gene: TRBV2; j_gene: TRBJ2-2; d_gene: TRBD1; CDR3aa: CASNVDRVGSGELFF; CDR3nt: TGTGCCAGCAACGTGGACAGGGTTGGTTCCGGGGAGCTGTTTTTT
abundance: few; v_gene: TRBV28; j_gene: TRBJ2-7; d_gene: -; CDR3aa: CASMLPGSTPYF; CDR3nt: TGTGCCAGCATGCTACCGGGTTCCACCCCGTACTTC